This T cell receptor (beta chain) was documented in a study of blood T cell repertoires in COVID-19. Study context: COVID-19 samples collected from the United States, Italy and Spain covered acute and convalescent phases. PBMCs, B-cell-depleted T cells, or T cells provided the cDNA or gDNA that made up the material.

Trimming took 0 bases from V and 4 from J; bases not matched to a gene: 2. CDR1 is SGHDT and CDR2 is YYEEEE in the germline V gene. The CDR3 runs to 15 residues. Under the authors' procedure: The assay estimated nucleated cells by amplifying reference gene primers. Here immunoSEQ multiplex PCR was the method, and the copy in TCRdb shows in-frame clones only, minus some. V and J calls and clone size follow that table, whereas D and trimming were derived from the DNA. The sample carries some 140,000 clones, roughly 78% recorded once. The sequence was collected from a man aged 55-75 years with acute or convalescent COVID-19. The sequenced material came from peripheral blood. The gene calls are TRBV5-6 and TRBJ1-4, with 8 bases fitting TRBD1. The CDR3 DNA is TGTGCCAGCAGCTTGGACGGACAGGGTAATGAAAAACTGTTTTTT. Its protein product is CASSLDGQGNEKLFF.